The TCR beta chain under discussion was sequenced for a study of siplizumab effects on memory and regulatory T cells. Points from the study as a whole: Solely a minor proportion of alloreactive clones could be assigned to unstimulated subsets. Some alloreactive sequences were traceable to unstimulated CD4+ memory cells, and siplizumab significantly reduced them.

Only one count was recorded for this clone. What it binds is unknown. The CDR3 contains 16 residues. CDR1 MDHEN and CDR2 SYDVKM come from the germline V gene. V shed 3 bases and J 5 bases; nucleotides not matched to a gene: 11. Sequencing used immunoSEQ multiplex PCR; TCRdb keeps in-frame clones, though not all of them. This sample has 100,000 or so clones, with 85% to 95% found just once. The chain couples TRBV28 to TRBJ2-5; TRBD1 agrees at 8 bases. The sequence derives from a human donor in good health. Sequencing used Tregs sorted from blood. In nucleotides, the CDR3 is TGTGCCAGCAGTTTGGGACGGACAGGGATATGGGAGACCCAGTACTTC. This sequence encodes CASSLGRTGIWETQYF.